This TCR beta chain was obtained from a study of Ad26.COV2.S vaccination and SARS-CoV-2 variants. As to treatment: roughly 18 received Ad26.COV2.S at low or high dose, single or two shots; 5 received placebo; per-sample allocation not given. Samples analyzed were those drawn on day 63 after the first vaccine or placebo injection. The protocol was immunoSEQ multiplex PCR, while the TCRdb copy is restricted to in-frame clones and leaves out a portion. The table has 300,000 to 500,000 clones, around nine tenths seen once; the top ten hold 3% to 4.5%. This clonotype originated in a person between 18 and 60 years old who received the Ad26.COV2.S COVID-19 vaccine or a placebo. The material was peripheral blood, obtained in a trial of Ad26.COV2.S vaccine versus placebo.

The chain's CDR3 is CASSIGPAYNQPQHF. The CDR3 DNA is TGTGCCAGTAGTATAGGTCCGGCATACAATCAGCCCCAGCATTTT. V is TRBV19 and J is TRBJ1-5; D is unresolved. Germline V CDR1 and CDR2: LNHDA, SQIVND (reference sequence). The CDR3 is 15 residues long. V was clipped by 1 base and J by 3 bases, with 10 bases between them.